These 19 T cell receptor beta chains came from one sample sequenced in a study of regulatory T cells in long-lasting Graves disease. Indicated time point: newly diagnosed GD, antithyroid drugs for less than 3 months. PBMC-derived RNA was used for the TCR library. Libraries of TCR beta came from iRepertoire HTBI primers plus Arm-PCR of CDR3 regions. One entry per CDR3 protein, called by TCRdb with MiXCR from the multiplex PCR reads. This table has about 620,000 distinct CDR3 sequences, approximately 15% appearing once. The same specimen was also included in a second study, on T cells in Graves' hyperthyroidism and ophthalmopathy.

Sequenced material: peripheral blood mononuclear cells (PBMCs), taken at new diagnosis, from a patient treated with antithyroid drugs. The receptors stem from a woman under 40 with Graves disease.

CDR3 loop: CASRTGDTIYF. The CDR3 DNA is TGTGCCAGCCGGACAGGGGACACCATATATTTT. The V gene is TRBV18, the J gene TRBJ1-3; 9 nucleotides agree with TRBD1. This CDR3 spans 11 amino acids. CDR1 and CDR2 from the germline V gene are KGHSH and LQKENI. V lost 8 bases, J lost 8 bases, and 1 base stayed unmatched.

The chain employs TRBV19 and TRBJ2-5; 9 bases line up with TRBD1. V trimming: 6 bases; J trimming: 4 bases; junction bases outside the gene matches: 9. The CDR3 loop spans 15 amino acids. Germline lookup yields CDR1 LNHDA and CDR2 SQIVND (reference sequence). CDR3 in amino acids: CASSRLTGGRETQYF. In DNA, the CDR3 is TGTGCCAGTAGCCGATTAACAGGGGGCAGAGAGACCCAGTACTTC.

This clonotype was observed many times. J is TRBJ2-6 and V is TRBV27; TRBD1 aligns across 7 bases. CDR3 length equals 17 residues. With 2 bases clipped from V and 1 base from J, the junction kept 5 bases outside the gene matches. Germline V gives CDR1 MNHEY, CDR2 SMNVEV (reference sequence). The CDR3 bases are TGTGCCAGCAGTTTAGTAGGCAGGGGGTCTGGGGCCAACGTCCTGACTTTC. It codes for CASSLVGRGSGANVLTF.

This clonotype was picked up many times. V is TRBV27 and J is TRBJ2-7, with D tentatively TRBD1 (6 bases). The CDR3 spans 16 residues. From germline, CDR1 is MNHEY and CDR2 SMNVEV (reference sequence). V dropped 1 base and J dropped 2 bases, with 15 bases sitting between them. The CDR3: CASSLYQGPITYEQYF. The CDR3 DNA is TGTGCCAGCAGTTTATATCAGGGGCCCATAACCTACGAGCAGTACTTC.

The table lists this clonotype with many counts. This rearrangement joins TRBV7-9 to TRBJ2-7, with D possibly being TRBD1 (5 bases). The CDR3 totals 12 residues. Germline CDR1 SEHNR, CDR2 FQNEAQ (reference sequence). V lost 6 bases, J lost 6 bases, and 12 bases lay in between. CDR3 coding DNA: TGTGCCAGCAGTCGGACATTTATCGAGCAGTACTTC. Translated, it gives CASSRTFIEQYF.

This clonotype was counted a few times. The chain links TRBV3-1 to TRBJ1-4; a weak D match, TRBD1 (6 bases). V dropped 1 base and J dropped 8 bases, with 14 bases sitting between them. Germline values: CDR1 LGHDT, CDR2 YNNKEL (reference sequence). The CDR3 spans 15 residues. The CDR3 reads CASSQVWQGTEKLFF. The CDR3 nucleotides are TGTGCCAGCAGCCAAGTCTGGCAGGGGACCGAAAAACTGTTTTTT.

This chain uses TRBV5-4 with TRBJ2-5, with 11 nucleotides matching TRBD1. CDR3 length equals 14 residues. CDR1 is SGHNT and CDR2 is YYREEE in the germline V gene (reference sequence). Unmatched junction bases numbered 1, after V lost 3 bases and J lost 3 bases. In nucleotides, the CDR3 is TGTGCCAGCAGCTGGGGACAGGGGGAAGAGACCCAGTACTTC. Protein: CASSWGQGEETQYF. Drawing the rest from reference TRBV5-4 and TRBJ2-5, the complete variable domain is ETGVTQSPTHLIKTRGQQVTLRCSSQSGHNTVSWYQQALGQGPQFIFQYYREEENGRGNFPPRFSGLQFPNYSSELNVNALELDDSALYLCASSWGQGEETQYFGPGTRLLVL.

The gene calls are TRBV4-1 and TRBJ1-2; D unresolved. This CDR3 is 14 amino acids long. Trimming cost V 1 base and J 5 bases, with 11 bases left between them. The germline V gene encodes CDR1 MGHRA and CDR2 YSYEKL. The CDR3 DNA is TGCGCCAGCAGCCAAGCGCCTGGACCATATGGCTACACCTTC. Encoded protein: CASSQAPGPYGYTF.

In this sample, this clonotype turned up many times. J is TRBJ2-2 and V is TRBV12-3 or TRBV12-4; D ambiguous. The V gene lost 4 bases and the J gene lost 6 bases, with 0 bases spanning the gap. This CDR3 spans 10 amino acids. The CDR3 nucleotides read TGTGCCAGCAGTTCCGGGGAGCTGTTTTTT. As protein: CASSSGELFF.

This clonotype has at least ten counts. Here the CDR3 DNA reads TGTGCCAGCAACACAAACGACATCATGAACACTGAAGCTTTCTTT. It is translated as CASNTNDIMNTEAFF. The rearrangement links TRBV28 to TRBJ1-1; D gene uncertain. CDR3 length: 15 amino acids. Trimming pared 7 bases from V and 0 bases from J, leaving 15 bases between. CDR1 and CDR2 (germline): MDHEN, SYDVKM.

This clonotype was counted only a few times. The gene calls are TRBV5-1 and TRBJ2-1; 9 positions match TRBD2. V was clipped by 3 bases and J by 4 bases; unmatched bases: 8. The CDR3 is 16 amino acids. Per the germline V gene, CDR1 is SGHRS and CDR2 is YFSETQ. The CDR3 is CASSSLSSGVYNEQFF. The CDR3 nucleotides read TGCGCCAGCAGCTCCTTGTCTAGCGGGGTTTACAATGAGCAGTTCTTC.

The table lists this clonotype with a count of one. A read error may produce the germline difference seen at one junction end. The rearrangement links TRBV6-4 to TRBJ2-5; either TRBD1 or TRBD2 may fit D (5 bases each). CDR1 and CDR2 from the germline V gene are MRHNA and SNTAGT. The CDR3 sequence is 14 residues long. In DNA, the CDR3 is TGTGCCAGCAGTTACTCGATCGAGGGGGAGACCCAGTACTTC. Its protein product is CASSYSIEGETQYF.

This rearrangement joins TRBV7-6 to TRBJ2-5; D gene unclear. The length of the CDR3 is 13 residues. Germline assignment: CDR1 SGHVS and CDR2 FNYEAQ. The germline V and J ends were trimmed by 2 bases and 1 base, with 5 bases remaining between them. The CDR3 DNA is TGTGCCAGCAGCTTATACGCCCAAGAGACCCAGTACTTC. It translates to CASSLYAQETQYF.

This chain joins TRBV7-2 and TRBJ2-4; perhaps TRBD2 as D (6 bases). This CDR3 region has 15 residues. V was trimmed by 3 bases and J by 1 base, leaving 10 bases between them. Germline loops: CDR1 SGHTA, CDR2 FQGNSA. CDR3 nucleotide sequence: TGTGCCAGCAGCTTGAGCCGGGGGGCCAAAAACATTCAGTACTTC. This sequence encodes CASSLSRGAKNIQYF.

V usage is TRBV27 and J usage is TRBJ1-1; a possible D gene is TRBD1 (6 bases). Trimming stripped 0 bases from V and 11 bases from J, with 16 bases between. The CDR3 totals 14 residues. The V gene's germline CDR1 is MNHEY and CDR2 SMNVEV (reference sequence). The CDR3 bases are TGTGCCAGCAGTTTATCTAGAGGGGGACCCGAGGCTTTCTTT. It codes for CASSLSRGGPEAFF.

This clonotype was seen repeatedly, ten times or more. V gene TRBV7-3 combines with J gene TRBJ2-1; 7 bases match TRBD2. Trimming at V came to 2 bases and at J to 2 bases, leaving 6 bases not matched to a gene. Germline V lookup: CDR1 SGHTA, CDR2 FQGTGA. CDR3 length equals 16 residues. The CDR3 reads CASSLGASGAYNEQFF. CDR3 nucleotide sequence: TGTGCCAGCAGCTTAGGAGCTAGCGGAGCCTACAATGAGCAGTTCTTC.

In its sample, this clonotype was seen many times. The chain carries TRBV7-2 and TRBJ2-2; 7 nucleotides match TRBD2. V was pared by 7 bases and J by 3 bases, with 5 bases of the junction left unmatched. Germline V gene data show CDR1 as SGHTA and CDR2 as FQGNSA. The CDR3 consists of 14 residues. The CDR3 here is CASKWAGDTGELFF. CDR3 DNA: TGTGCCAGCAAATGGGCGGGGGACACCGGGGAGCTGTTTTTT.

This clonotype has at least ten counts. This chain uses TRBV2 with TRBJ1-2; TRBD1 might be the D (6 bases). Trimming left V 6 bases short and J 0 bases short, with 14 bases between. Germline CDR1 and CDR2: SNHLY and FYNNEI. CDR3 length: 15 residues. This CDR3 reads CASSQRDTPNYGYTF. CDR3 bases: TGTGCCAGCAGCCAGCGGGACACTCCTAACTATGGCTACACCTTC.

This clonotype was detected many times. J is TRBJ1-4 and V is TRBV7-6; D might be TRBD1 (5 bases). The V gene's germline CDR1 is SGHVS and CDR2 FNYEAQ. Trimming shortened V by 4 bases and J by 3 bases, and 9 bases separated the two germline ends. This CDR3 is 14 amino acids long. CDR3 sequence reads: CASSSGFSNEKLFF. CDR3 bases: TGTGCCAGCAGCTCAGGGTTCTCTAATGAAAAACTGTTTTTT.